The following is a T cell receptor (beta chain) sequence with its context. Its cognate antigen is unknown. This CDR3 comprises 15 residues. CDR1 is LGHDT, CDR2 YNNKEL, per germline (reference sequence). V dropped 1 base and J dropped 4; count of bases not matched to a gene: 3. The source of the sample is a study of T cell responses to AZD1222 COVID-19 vaccine. About the research overall: Second-dose timings of about 4 or about 12 weeks were pooled.

General study findings and limits: The study found vaccine-associated CD4 TCRs spanning spike, dominant at 160-218 and 743-854. Baseline seropositivity characterized only 5 or 6 AZD1222 recipients. Nearly half of spike-specific TCRs reportedly go after variant regions that carry no mutations.

Profiled with immunoSEQ multiplex PCR; TCRdb holds only in-frame clones, not every one. The repertoire holds approximately 150,000 clones, with 85% to 95% as singletons. The chain is built from TRBV3-1 (or the pseudogene TRBV3-2) and TRBJ2-5; 10 bases are a match to TRBD2. This sequence was found in an adult in good health. Sequencing was performed on peripheral blood, taken on day 0 of AZD1222 vaccination. The CDR3 here is CASSQVLAGGETQYF. The CDR3 region has the DNA TGTGCCAGCAGCCAAGTATTAGCGGGGGGAGAGACCCAGTACTTC.